The next 21 T cell receptor beta chains were all read from a single sample in a study of blood T cell repertoires in COVID-19. Profiling relied on immunoSEQ multiplex PCR, and the TCRdb table lists in-frame clones only, not all of them. Of 100,000 to 150,000 clones detected, around three quarters appear once; the ten largest clones hold around 2%. The sample consisted of peripheral blood. The receptors derive from a woman aged 70-85 years with acute or convalescent COVID-19.

The count of this clone is one. The chain combines TRBV27 with TRBJ2-5; 12 positions agree with TRBD2. With 4 bases clipped from V and 2 bases from J, the junction kept 8 bases outside the gene matches. Germline CDR1 is MNHEY and CDR2 is SMNVEV (reference sequence). This CDR3 contains 17 residues. The CDR3 DNA follows: TGTGCCAGCAGTTCCGGCACCCTAGCGGGGGGGCAAGAGACCCAGTACTTC. Translating gives CASSSGTLAGGQETQYF.

This clone turned up a few times. The J gene is TRBJ1-2, the V gene TRBV12-3 or TRBV12-4; D is perhaps TRBD1 (5 bases). The CDR3 contains 13 residues. V was cut by 3 bases and J by 4 bases, with 9 bases left in between. CDR3 DNA: TGTGCCAGCAGTTTTGACAGTGGCTATGGCTACACCTTC. Protein sequence: CASSFDSGYGYTF.

The chain links TRBV5-4 to TRBJ2-3; 10 nucleotides agree with TRBD2. Per the germline V gene, CDR1 is SGHNT and CDR2 is YYREEE (reference sequence). V trimming: 3 bases; J trimming: 5 bases; junction bases outside the gene matches: 6. CDR3 size: 15 residues. For the CDR3, the DNA is TGTGCCAGCAGCTCAAGCGGGGGGGTAGGAGATACGCAGTATTTT. Protein sequence: CASSSSGGVGDTQYF.

The rearrangement links TRBV28 to TRBJ2-2; 16 bases match TRBD2. The germline CDR1 and CDR2 sequences are MDHEN and SYDVKM. This CDR3 has 17 residues. The junction had 1 base not matched to a gene; V was cut back by 5 bases and J by 1 base. The DNA for the CDR3 is TGTGCCAGCAGTGGGACTAGCGGGAGGGTGAACACCGGGGAGCTGTTTTTT. Translated, it gives CASSGTSGRVNTGELFF.

The chain joins TRBV6-5 to TRBJ2-7, with D perhaps TRBD1 (5 bases). Germline assignment: CDR1 MNHEY and CDR2 SVGAGI. The CDR3 loop spans 15 amino acids. The germline V and J ends were trimmed by 6 bases and 3 bases, with 18 bases remaining between them. The CDR3 loop is CASRKTRQTRYEQYF. The CDR3 coding sequence is TGTGCCAGCAGGAAAACACGACAGACCCGCTACGAGCAGTACTTC.

This clone was recorded only once. The chain uses TRBV3-1 (or the pseudogene TRBV3-2) and TRBJ2-5; 7 positions match TRBD1. Germline-derived CDR1 and CDR2 are LGHDT and YNNKEL (reference sequence). V trimming: 3 bases; J trimming: 0 bases; junction bases outside the gene matches: 4. This CDR3 is 15 amino acids long. DNA of the CDR3: TGTGCCAGCAGCCATTCCAGGGGGTACCAAGAGACCCAGTACTTC. Its protein product is CASSHSRGYQETQYF.

The chain carries TRBV14 and TRBJ1-3, with D possibly matching TRBD1 (5 bases). The length of the CDR3 is 15 residues. From germline, CDR1 is SGHDN and CDR2 FVKESK. V was trimmed by 3 bases and J by 1 base, leaving 10 bases between them. The CDR3 loop reads CASSQVAGSGNTIYF. The CDR3 bases are TGTGCCAGCAGCCAGGTCGCAGGGTCTGGAAACACCATATATTTT.

This clone was seen a single time. The genes are TRBV7-2 and TRBJ2-7; TRBD2 matches 14 bases. CDR3 length equals 16 residues. J lost 5 bases, V lost 2 bases, and 5 bases had no gene match. CDR1 SGHTA and CDR2 FQGNSA come from the germline V gene. The CDR3 reads CASSLMGLAGVHEQYF. The CDR3 DNA sequence: TGTGCCAGCAGCTTAATGGGACTAGCGGGAGTCCACGAGCAGTACTTC.

This chain uses TRBV30 with TRBJ1-4; tentative D call: TRBD1 (6 bases). Deletions cut 7 bases from V and 0 bases from J, with 9 bases between. The germline gives CDR1 GTSNPN, CDR2 SVGIG (reference sequence). This CDR3 contains 13 residues. The CDR3 DNA reads as TGTGCCTCCTCAGGGGCAACTAATGAAAAACTGTTTTTT. Translation gives CASSGATNEKLFF.

This clone was counted only a few times. V and J are TRBV11-2 and TRBJ2-5; D perhaps matches TRBD2 (6 bases). From germline, CDR1 is SGHAT and CDR2 FQNNGV. V shed 0 bases and J shed 2 bases, with 13 bases lying between them. The CDR3 consists of 16 residues. CDR3 amino acids: CASSLDGGAGQETQYF. CDR3 in DNA: TGTGCCAGCAGCTTAGATGGAGGGGCAGGACAAGAGACCCAGTACTTC.

This clone was counted a single time. This sequence joins TRBV6-1 and TRBJ1-4; 10 nucleotides agree with TRBD1. V gave up 2 bases and J gave up 8 bases; unmatched junction bases: 5. Germline loops: CDR1 MNHNS, CDR2 SASEGT. The CDR3 contains 15 residues. The DNA for the CDR3 is TGTGCCAGCAGTGAATTGGGACAGGGGAAGGAAAAACTGTTTTTT. Protein product: CASSELGQGKEKLFF.

The V and J genes are TRBV7-9 and TRBJ1-1; TRBD1 aligns across 8 bases. CDR3 size: 14 residues. Germline lookup yields CDR1 SEHNR and CDR2 FQNEAQ (reference sequence). The V and J ends lost 1 base and 4 bases, in that order; junction bases with no gene match: 2. In DNA, the CDR3 is TGTGCCAGCAGCTTAGGCAGGGGGCGCACTGAAGCTTTCTTT. Protein product: CASSLGRGRTEAFF.

The chain joins TRBV5-5 to TRBJ2-2; the D gene is possibly TRBD1 (5 bases). Trimming took 0 bases from V and 5 from J, leaving 11 bases between them. CDR1 and CDR2 (germline): SGHKS, YYEKEE (reference sequence). The CDR3 consists of 15 residues. For the CDR3, the DNA is TGTGCCAGCAGCTTGGTTCAGGGTGGGACCGGGGAGCTGTTTTTT. Protein: CASSLVQGGTGELFF.

This sequence joins TRBV3-1 (or the pseudogene TRBV3-2) and TRBJ2-2; D gene uncertain. The CDR3 is 14 amino acids. The V end was cut by 3 bases, the J end by 6 bases, with 11 bases between. CDR1 is LGHDT, CDR2 YNNKEL, per germline (reference sequence). CDR3 loop: CASSQGIEAGELFF. Written as DNA, the CDR3 is TGTGCCAGCAGCCAGGGTATAGAGGCCGGGGAGCTGTTTTTT.

The chain recombines TRBV6-1 with TRBJ1-2; D gene unclear. Trimming removed 2 bases at V and 6 bases at J, with 10 bases between. Germline assignment: CDR1 MNHNS and CDR2 SASEGT. CDR3 size: 13 residues. CDR3 sequence: CASSERQVDGYTF. The CDR3 nucleotides read TGTGCCAGCAGTGAAAGGCAGGTTGATGGCTACACCTTC.

The chain is built from TRBV21-1 and TRBJ2-7; the D call TRBD1 from the table was never checked on the DNA. TRBV21-1 is designated a pseudogene. The CDR3 sequence is 17 residues long. CDR3 DNA sequence: TGTGCCAGCAGCAAAAGGCCATGTACAGGGGGCACGTTTGAGCAGTACTTC. As protein: CASSKRPCTGGTFEQYF.

This chain uses TRBV5-1 with TRBJ2-5; D is possibly TRBD2 (6 bases). V was shortened by 2 bases and J by 5 bases, with 13 bases between the two germline ends. The CDR3 covers 14 residues. From germline, CDR1 is SGHRS and CDR2 YFSETQ. The CDR3 loop reads CASSLLSGDETQYF. As DNA, the CDR3 is TGCGCCAGCAGCTTACTTAGCGGAGACGAGACCCAGTACTTC.

This clone was seen more than once but under ten times. The V gene is TRBV18, the J gene TRBJ1-5; 7 bases line up with TRBD1. The J segment lost 2 bases and the V segment lost 2 bases, leaving 3 bases of the junction unmatched. The CDR3 runs to 15 residues. Germline CDR1 is KGHSH and CDR2 is LQKENI. The CDR3 spells CASSPRGHGNQPQHF. The CDR3 nucleotides are TGTGCCAGCTCACCAAGGGGGCACGGCAATCAGCCCCAGCATTTT.

This chain uses TRBV6-5 with TRBJ2-2, with unresolved D. CDR1 MNHEY and CDR2 SVGAGI come from the germline V gene. V was clipped by 6 bases and J by 1 base, with 6 bases between them. The CDR3 has 13 amino acids. The CDR3 protein is CASRRENTGELFF. The CDR3 bases are TGTGCCAGCAGAAGAGAGAACACCGGGGAGCTGTTTTTT.

In this sample, this clone turned up once. The CDR3 DNA reads as TGTGCCAGCAGTCGACCGGGACTAGCGGGAGGACAGTACTTC. It translates to CASSRPGLAGGQYF. This chain joins TRBV28 and TRBJ2-7; 15 nucleotides agree with TRBD2. V dropped 5 bases and J dropped 10; count of bases not matched to a gene: 6. Germline lookup yields CDR1 MDHEN and CDR2 SYDVKM. The CDR3 runs to 14 residues.

The chain employs TRBV28 and TRBJ2-7, with a possible D match to TRBD2 (5 bases). Trimming left V 3 bases short and J 5 bases short, with 11 bases between. In germline, CDR1 is MDHEN, CDR2 SYDVKM. This CDR3 is 13 amino acids long. DNA for the CDR3: TGTGCCAGCAGTTTCCCGGGGTCTCACGAGCAGTACTTC. Its translation is CASSFPGSHEQYF.